Below are 20 T cell receptor beta chains sequenced from a single sample in a study of T-cell reconstitution after alpha-beta-depleted transplantation in children. Unique molecular identifiers were used in preparing the TCRbeta library. TCRdb analysed the PCR reads with MiXCR anew, one entry per CDR3 protein. The sample includes around 960,000 distinct CDR3 sequences, about 30% seen only once; the top ten take around 30%. The source was PBMCs, mostly from graft donor cells, collected 360 days after TCRalphabeta/CD19-depleted stem cell transplant. The receptors come from a boy under two years old who had a stem cell transplant for SCID, so the T cells may come from the graft donor.

V and J are TRBV20-1 and TRBJ2-1, with TRBD2 identical over 12 bases. The CDR3 is 17 amino acids. Germline loops: CDR1 DFQATT, CDR2 SNEGSKA (reference sequence). The V and J ends lost 2 bases and 6 bases, in that order; junction bases with no gene match: 11. CDR3 in amino acids: CSARYYPLAGGPNEQFF. CDR3 coding DNA: TGCAGTGCTAGATATTATCCCCTAGCGGGGGGGCCCAATGAGCAGTTCTTC.

V gene TRBV20-1 combines with J gene TRBJ2-1, with D possibly being TRBD1 (6 bases). Germline-derived CDR1 and CDR2 are DFQATT and SNEGSKA (reference sequence). Trimming pared 4 bases from V and 0 bases from J, leaving 19 bases between. This CDR3 region has 17 residues. The CDR3 loop is CSANPTQGWSSYNEQFF. In DNA, the CDR3 is TGCAGTGCTAACCCAACCCAGGGGTGGAGCTCCTACAATGAGCAGTTCTTC.

This clonotype was seen more than once but under ten times. This chain links TRBV25-1 with TRBJ2-5; 8 bases match TRBD1. CDR1 is MGHDK and CDR2 is SYGVNS in the germline V gene. V lost 4 bases to trimming and J lost 1 base; unmatched junction nucleotides: 5. The CDR3 sequence is 15 residues long. The CDR3, as DNA: TGTGCCAGCAGTGCCCGGACAGGGCCCCAAGAGACCCAGTACTTC. Its protein product is CASSARTGPQETQYF.

This chain uses TRBV27 with TRBJ2-5; D is possibly TRBD2 (6 bases). Germline CDR1 MNHEY, CDR2 SMNVEV (reference sequence). Trimming stripped 3 bases from V and 0 bases from J, with 11 bases between. This CDR3 has 15 residues. The DNA for the CDR3 is TGTGCCAGCAGTTTCTTGGGGACTGACCAAGAGACCCAGTACTTC. Amino acids: CASSFLGTDQETQYF.

V and J are TRBV24-1 and TRBJ2-7; TRBD1 matches at 8 bases. CDR1 is KGHDR, CDR2 SFDVKD, per germline. The CDR3 is made up of 15 amino acids. The ends lost 2 bases at V and 3 bases at J; junction bases unmatched: 5. The CDR3 spells CATSDSTGAYYEQYF. The DNA of the CDR3 is TGTGCCACCAGTGATTCGACAGGGGCCTACTACGAGCAGTACTTC.

This clonotype was seen just once. This chain connects TRBV6-2 or TRBV6-3 to TRBJ1-1; D remains ambiguous. Trimming left V 4 bases short and J 4 bases short, with 16 bases between. Germline V CDR1 and CDR2: MNHEY, SVGEGT. CDR3 size: 15 residues. CDR3 sequence: CASSSGDGRATEAFF. CDR3 DNA sequence: TGTGCCAGCAGTTCCGGAGACGGACGGGCCACTGAAGCTTTCTTT.

This clonotype turned up a few times. V and J are TRBV4-1 and TRBJ2-3; a weak D match, TRBD1 (5 bases). V was shortened by 3 bases and J by 4 bases, with 8 bases between the two germline ends. CDR1 MGHRA and CDR2 YSYEKL come from the germline V gene. This CDR3 spans 13 amino acids. Written as DNA, the CDR3 is TGCGCCAGCAGCCACCTCAGGGCAGATACGCAGTATTTT. This sequence encodes CASSHLRADTQYF.

This clonotype has only a few counts. The genes are TRBV24-1 and TRBJ2-3; unclear D gene. There are 13 residues in the CDR3. Trimming took off 4 bases at V and 2 bases at J, with 6 bases between the two ends. Germline CDR1 KGHDR, CDR2 SFDVKD. This CDR3 is CATSDRYTDTQYF. The CDR3 bases are TGTGCCACCAGTGACCGTTACACAGATACGCAGTATTTT.

This clonotype was detected only a few times. The chain has TRBV9 and TRBJ2-7; maybe TRBD1 (6 bases). V was cut by 3 bases and J by 2 bases, with 12 bases left in between. The CDR3 is made up of 14 amino acids. The germline CDR1 and CDR2 sequences are SGDLS and YYNGEE. The CDR3 coding sequence is TGTGCCAGCAGCGGACAAGACAGGCCCTACGAGCAGTACTTC. Residues: CASSGQDRPYEQYF.

The chain couples TRBV15 to TRBJ2-5, with D perhaps given as TRBD1 or TRBD2 (5 bases each). The germline V and J ends were trimmed by 0 bases and 5 bases, with 19 bases remaining between them. This CDR3 is built from 17 residues. Germline V gives CDR1 LNHNV, CDR2 YYDKDF (reference sequence). The CDR3 spells CATSRDRGPLGMETQYF. DNA of the CDR3: TGTGCCACCAGCAGAGATCGGGGCCCCCTAGGAATGGAGACCCAGTACTTC.

The chain carries TRBV11-2 and TRBJ2-1; TRBD1 or TRBD2 may be the D gene (5 bases each). The CDR3 covers 15 residues. V was trimmed by 7 bases and J by 2 bases, leaving 15 bases between them. CDR1 and CDR2 (germline): SGHAT, FQNNGV. Here the CDR3 reads CASKPPGPTYNEQFF. The CDR3 nucleotides read TGTGCCAGCAAACCCCCGGGACCAACCTACAATGAGCAGTTCTTC.

This clonotype was detected only a few times. The V and J genes are TRBV5-1 and TRBJ2-7; D remains ambiguous. This CDR3 contains 13 residues. V gave up 0 bases and J gave up 5 bases, with 9 bases separating them. Germline CDR1 is SGHRS and CDR2 is YFSETQ. The CDR3 here is CASSLGSEDEQYF. The DNA of the CDR3 is TGCGCCAGCAGCTTGGGATCCGAGGACGAGCAGTACTTC.

This clonotype has only a few counts. The chain carries TRBV12-3 or TRBV12-4 and TRBJ2-7, with 9 bases aligning to TRBD1. V was pared by 5 bases and J by 1 base, with 9 bases of the junction left unmatched. The CDR3 length is 16 residues. The CDR3 reads CASSTQGQGPSYEQYF. The CDR3 region has the DNA TGTGCCAGCAGTACACAGGGACAGGGTCCGTCCTACGAGCAGTACTTC.

V usage is TRBV12-3 or TRBV12-4 and J usage is TRBJ2-6; no clear D gene. The V end was cut by 0 bases, the J end by 0 bases, with 6 bases between. The CDR3 contains 16 residues. CDR3 in amino acids: CASSLATVSGANVLTF. The CDR3 DNA follows: TGTGCCAGCAGTTTAGCTACAGTCTCTGGGGCCAACGTCCTGACTTTC.

This clonotype was seen more than once but under ten times. DNA of the CDR3: TGTGCCAGCAGTGCCAGATGGGACAGGGAATATCAGCCCCAGCATTTT. Translating gives CASSARWDREYQPQHF. The V call is TRBV6-1, the J call TRBJ1-5; 9 bases agree with TRBD1. V was pared by 4 bases and J by 5 bases, with 9 bases of the junction left unmatched. From germline, CDR1 is MNHNS and CDR2 SASEGT. The CDR3 length is 16 residues.

The chain couples TRBV7-3 to TRBJ2-5; 7 nucleotides align to TRBD1. This CDR3 is 15 amino acids long. V trimming: 2 bases; J trimming: 2 bases; junction bases outside the gene matches: 5. In germline, CDR1 is SGHTA, CDR2 FQGTGA. The CDR3 sequence is CASSLGTVQQETQYF. Written as DNA, the CDR3 is TGTGCCAGCAGCTTAGGGACAGTTCAGCAAGAGACCCAGTACTTC.

This clonotype showed up many times. The chain carries TRBV5-6 and TRBJ1-1; 8 nucleotides line up with TRBD1. V lost 1 base, J lost 5 bases, and 7 bases stayed unmatched. The CDR3 spans 15 residues. Looked up from germline, CDR1 is SGHDT and CDR2 is YYEEEE. The CDR3, as DNA: TGTGCCAGCAGCTTGCCCCGACAGGGGAGGACTGAAGCTTTCTTT. This encodes CASSLPRQGRTEAFF.

This clonotype was observed a few times. CDR3 bases: TGCGCCAGCAGTGAAAGGCGTACCACTGAAGCTTTCTTT. It encodes CASSERRTTEAFF. The chain couples TRBV10-2 to TRBJ1-1, with no clear D. This CDR3 is 13 amino acids long. Trimming pared 3 bases from V and 4 bases from J, leaving 9 bases between. The germline V gene encodes CDR1 WSHSY and CDR2 SAAADI.

This clonotype was seen only a few times. This chain links TRBV20-1 with TRBJ1-2; D remains unclear. Germline V gives CDR1 DFQATT, CDR2 SNEGSKA (reference sequence). Trimming cost V 4 bases and J 2 bases, with 8 bases left between them. This CDR3 is 12 amino acids long. The CDR3 coding sequence is TGCAGTGCTAAACCAGACAACTATGGCTACACCTTC. Amino acids: CSAKPDNYGYTF.

The J gene is TRBJ1-4, the V gene TRBV6-5; no reliable D call. The V end lost 0 bases, the J end lost 0 bases, and 14 bases lay between the germline ends. In germline, CDR1 is MNHEY, CDR2 SVGAGI. CDR3 length: 18 residues. CDR3 coding DNA: TGTGCCAGCAGTTACTCGGGCACAGCCAGAGCAACTAATGAAAAACTGTTTTTT. Protein: CASSYSGTARATNEKLFF.